The clone carrying this TCR beta chain was counted many times. These data come from a study of neurological immune-mediated disorders. TCRdb used MiXCR to reprocess the 5' RACE reads, holding one entry per CDR3 protein. Here the sample spans about 50,000 distinct CDR3 sequences, about a tenth being singletons. Noted time point: longitudinal time-point 1 (baseline). The germline V gene has CDR1 MNHEY and CDR2 SVGEGT. The V gene lost 4 bases and the J gene lost 7 bases, with 19 bases spanning the gap. The length of the CDR3 is 15 residues. This TCR derives from a woman aged 40-49 years in good health. The sequenced material came from PBMCs. This sequence joins TRBV6-2 or TRBV6-3 and TRBJ1-1, with TRBD1 as a possible D gene (6 bases). The CDR3, as DNA: TGTGCCAGCAGTTCCCCTGAGGGGGTTTTCAGTGAAGCTTTCTTT. Protein: CASSSPEGVFSEAFF.